A single sample gave rise to the 2 T cell receptor beta chains below, sequenced in a study of blood T cells in healthy people across ages. For the second PCR, which ran for about 7 to 11 cycles, a sample-barcoded 5' primer and a J-beta primer mix were used. A single record per CDR3 protein comes from TCRdb applying MiXCR to the 5' RACE reads. The table lists 1,800,000 or so distinct CDR3 sequences, around 42% of them singletons. The sample consisted of blood. The receptors stem from a human donor in good health.

This clonotype was seen only a few times. Written as DNA, the CDR3 is TGCGCCAGCAGCCAAGATAGGTATCGGGAGACCCAGTACTTC. It yields the protein CASSQDRYRETQYF. The chain combines TRBV4-3 with TRBJ2-5; D is undetermined. V dropped 0 bases and J dropped 5 bases, with 10 bases sitting between them. The length of the CDR3 is 14 residues. Per the germline V gene, CDR1 is LGHNA and CDR2 is YSLEER.

The CDR3 sequence is CASNYYSGDTEAFF. The CDR3 DNA reads TGTGCCAGCAACTACTACTCAGGGGACACTGAAGCTTTCTTT. The chain carries TRBV6-2 or TRBV6-3 and TRBJ1-1; TRBD1 is a possible D gene (6 bases). Germline CDR1 reads MNHEY; CDR2 reads SVGEGT. Trimming pared 7 bases from V and 3 bases from J, leaving 15 bases between. This CDR3 comprises 14 residues.